This T cell receptor beta chain came from a study of T cell responses to AZD1222 COVID-19 vaccine. Points from the study as a whole: Elevations in Spike-specific TCR breadth and depth followed administration of two AZD1222 doses. With dominance at 160-218 and 743-854, vaccine-associated CD4 TCRs spanned spike.

The assay was immunoSEQ multiplex PCR, and TCRdb's table has in-frame clones only and misses some. The data hold 65,000 to 80,000 clones, with around four fifths observed a single time. Germline assignment: CDR1 SGHNT and CDR2 YENEEA. This CDR3 is 12 amino acids long. V was pared by 0 bases and J by 8 bases, with 4 bases between. For this clone: Its antigen is not known.

Recipients boosted at about 4 weeks or about 12 weeks are pooled. The source of this sequence is an adult who received the AZD1222 COVID-19 vaccine. The gene calls are TRBV11-3 and TRBJ2-2; D call uncertain. Sequencing used peripheral blood, obtained 28 days after the second AZD1222 dose. This chain's CDR3 is CASSLDPGELFF. CDR3 DNA sequence: TGTGCCAGCAGCTTAGATCCGGGGGAGCTGTTTTTT.